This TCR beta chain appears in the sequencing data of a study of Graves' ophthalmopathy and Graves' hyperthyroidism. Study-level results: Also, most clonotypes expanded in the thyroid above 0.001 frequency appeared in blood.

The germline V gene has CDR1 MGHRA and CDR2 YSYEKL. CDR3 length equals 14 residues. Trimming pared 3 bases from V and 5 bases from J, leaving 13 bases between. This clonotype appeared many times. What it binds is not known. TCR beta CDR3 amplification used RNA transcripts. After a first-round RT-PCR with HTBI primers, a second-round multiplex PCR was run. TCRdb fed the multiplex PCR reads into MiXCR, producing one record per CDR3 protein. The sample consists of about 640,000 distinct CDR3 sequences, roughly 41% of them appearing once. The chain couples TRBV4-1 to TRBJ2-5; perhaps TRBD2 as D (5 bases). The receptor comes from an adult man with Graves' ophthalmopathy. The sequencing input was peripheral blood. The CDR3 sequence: CASSHATRGETQYF. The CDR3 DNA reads TGCGCCAGCAGCCATGCGACCCGCGGGGAGACCCAGTACTTC.